These T cell receptor beta chains were read from a single sample in a study of blood T cell repertoires in COVID-19. Some clones are missing from TCRdb's copy, which holds only in-frame ones; the method was immunoSEQ multiplex PCR. The table includes tens of thousands of clones, 77% detected once. The sample taken for sequencing was peripheral blood. The receptors stem from a human donor in a cohort sampled during active COVID-19. Both conserved end residues are part of each CDR3. A D gene is named only where the DNA matches it firmly. Size is stated for part of the rows, as once, few or many counts, or as a class when the clone is expanded.

-	TRBV11-2	few	TRBJ1-1	TGTGCCAGCAGCTTTGAGGTCATGAACACTGAAGCTTTCTTT	CASSFEVMNTEAFF
TRBD2	TRBV18	-	TRBJ2-7	TGTGCCAGCTCTTTACAGCGAGGCGGGAGCCAATCCTACGAGCAGTACTTC	CASSLQRGGSQSYEQYF
-	TRBV5-1	-	TRBJ1-3	TGCGCCAGCAGCTTTGGAGGACTTGGAGGAAACACCATATATTTT	CASSFGGLGGNTIYF
TRBD2	TRBV7-6	-	TRBJ2-3	TGTGCCAGCAGCCGGACTAGCGGGGGGAGAACAGATACGCAGTATTTT	CASSRTSGGRTDTQYF
TRBD2	TRBV12-5	-	TRBJ2-2	TGTGCTAGTGGTTTGGCGGGGGGGACCGGGGAGCTGTTTTTT	CASGLAGGTGELFF
-	TRBV30	once	TRBJ1-4	TGTGCCTGTACGTACGGGGGTTATGAAAAACTGTTTTTT	CACTYGGYEKLFF
-	TRBV2	-	TRBJ2-4	TGTGCCAGCAGTGAAGGCGGTCGTAACATTCAGTACTTC	CASSEGGRNIQYF
TRBD1	TRBV4-3	-	TRBJ2-1	TGCGCCAGCAGCCAAGGACAGGGATACAATGAGCAGTTCTTC	CASSQGQGYNEQFF
-	TRBV4-2	-	TRBJ2-3	TGTGCCAGCAGCCAAGATCAGACTACCTATACGCAGTATTTT	CASSQDQTTYTQYF
-	TRBV19	-	TRBJ2-1	TGTGCCAGTAGTATAGGGGGGGTCTACAATGAGCAGTTCTTC	CASSIGGVYNEQFF
-	TRBV12-5	-	TRBJ1-5	TGTGCTAGTGGCTACAGGAATCAGCCCCAGCATTTT	CASGYRNQPQHF
TRBD1	TRBV28	-	TRBJ1-3	TGTGCCAGCAGCCGATGGGACAGGCTCTCTGGAAACACCATATATTTT	CASSRWDRLSGNTIYF
TRBD1	TRBV5-1	-	TRBJ1-2	TGCGCCAGCAGCTTAGGGACAGGGGGCAGCTATGGCTACACCTTC	CASSLGTGGSYGYTF
-	TRBV14	few	TRBJ1-1	TGTGCCAGCAGCCAAGATGGGTGGGGGGGGAACACTGAAGCTTTCTTT	CASSQDGWGGNTEAFF
-	TRBV7-7	-	TRBJ2-5	TGTGCTAGCAGCTTACGACTGTCAGAGACCCAGTACTTC	CASSLRLSETQYF
TRBD2	TRBV5-6	-	TRBJ2-5	TGTGCCAGCAGCTCCGGGGGGATACAAGAGACCCAGTACTTC	CASSSGGIQETQYF
-	TRBV9	-	TRBJ1-4	TGTGCCAGCAGCGTAAGAGCAGGGCGGGAAAAACTGTTTTTT	CASSVRAGREKLFF
-	TRBV18	-	TRBJ1-5	TGTGCCAGCTCACCCCCTGGAAGGGGTAGCAATCAGCCCCAGCATTTT	CASSPPGRGSNQPQHF
TRBD2	TRBV14	many	TRBJ2-1	TGTGCCAGCAGAGGGACTAGCGGGAGGGCCTTCCACAATGAGCAGTTCTTC	CASRGTSGRAFHNEQFF
TRBD2	TRBV19	-	TRBJ2-1	TGTGCCAGTAGTACGACTAGCGGGAGATACTTGACGGGGAATGAGCAGTTCTTC	CASSTTSGRYLTGNEQFF
-	TRBV2	-	TRBJ1-4	TGTGCCAGCCGCGCAGGTTATTACGAAAAACTGTTTTTT	CASRAGYYEKLFF
-	TRBV5-1	-	TRBJ2-7	TGCGCCAGCAGGCCCGAAAGCGCCGAGCAGTACTTC	CASRPESAEQYF